The source of this T cell receptor beta chain is a study of tumor-infiltrating lymphocytes in localized non-small cell lung cancer. Study as a whole: Tumor tissue and non-adjacent uninvolved lung came from each patient.

The data were produced by immunoSEQ multiplex PCR, yet TCRdb's version contains in-frame clones alone and is incomplete. Of approximately 15,000 clones detected, around 72% appear once; the ten largest clones hold about a tenth. Study-wide points: Higher tumor T cell infiltration than in uninvolved lung was supported by TCRbeta sequencing.

Germline V gene sequence: CDR1 SGHTA, CDR2 FQGNSA. This CDR3 is built from 16 residues. V lost 0 bases to trimming and J lost 4 bases; unmatched junction nucleotides: 6. In the case of this clone: What it binds is unknown.

The clonotype originates from a human donor with non-small cell lung cancer. The chain links TRBV7-2 to TRBJ1-5; 7 bases fit TRBD1. The sequencing input was lung tumor tissue. The CDR3 protein is CASSLAPPGQNQPQHF. The DNA for the CDR3 is TGTGCCAGCAGCTTAGCTCCCCCGGGACAGAATCAGCCCCAGCATTTT.